Each of the 19 T cell receptor beta chains below was sequenced from the same sample in a study of blood T cell repertoires in COVID-19. Clones were read by immunoSEQ multiplex PCR, and TCRdb kept only the in-frame ones, dropping some. The sample lists 300,000 to 350,000 clones, roughly 90% seen once, with roughly 3.9% in the top ten. The sample consisted of PBMCs or T cells enriched from blood (not recorded which). The receptor set was obtained from a woman in her 30s who had been exposed to COVID-19.

This rearrangement joins TRBV5-1 to TRBJ1-2; D possibly corresponds to TRBD1 (6 bases). In germline, CDR1 is SGHRS, CDR2 YFSETQ. Trimming took off 4 bases at V and 4 bases at J, with 23 bases between the two ends. This CDR3 contains 17 residues. In nucleotides, the CDR3 is TGCGCCAGCAGCCCCTCCTGGACAGTTACCATTAGCTATGGCTACACCTTC. Encoded protein: CASSPSWTVTISYGYTF.

The chain employs TRBV4-1 and TRBJ2-7; D not certain. The CDR3 is 12 residues long. Germline CDR1 MGHRA, CDR2 YSYEKL. Trimming pared 8 bases from V and 7 bases from J, leaving 15 bases between. CDR3 loop: CASSSQETEQYF. Written as DNA, the CDR3 is TGCGCCAGCTCGTCCCAGGAAACTGAGCAGTACTTC.

The chain has TRBV28 and TRBJ1-6; perhaps TRBD1 as D (6 bases). This CDR3 comprises 12 residues. With 5 bases removed from V and 9 bases from J, the gap between germline ends came to 8 bases. Looked up from germline, CDR1 is MDHEN and CDR2 is SYDVKM. CDR3 in amino acids: CASSRQVSPLHF. CDR3 bases: TGTGCCAGCAGTCGACAGGTTTCACCCCTCCACTTT.

V usage is TRBV19 and J usage is TRBJ2-6, with D possibly being TRBD1 (6 bases). Germline-derived CDR1 and CDR2 are LNHDA and SQIVND (reference sequence). Trimming took off 4 bases at V and 1 base at J, with 14 bases between the two ends. The CDR3 runs to 17 residues. CDR3 bases: TGTGCCAGTAGTACCGCCAGGGGTGGGTCTGGGGCCAACGTCCTGACTTTC. Its translation is CASSTARGGSGANVLTF.

The gene calls are TRBV11-2 and TRBJ2-7; 8 bases agree with TRBD1. The CDR3 is 15 residues long. Germline trimming cut 4 bases from V and 1 base from J; bases unmatched to any gene: 6. CDR1 and CDR2 (germline): SGHAT, FQNNGV. The CDR3 is CASSSPGQGSYEQYF. The DNA for the CDR3 is TGTGCCAGCAGCTCACCCGGACAGGGATCCTACGAGCAGTACTTC. The complete variable domain, with remaining parts taken from reference TRBV11-2 and TRBJ2-7, reads EAGVAQSPRYKIIEKRQSVAFWCNPISGHATLYWYQQILGQGPKLLIQFQNNGVVDDSQLPKDRFSAERLKGVDSTLKIQPAKLEDSAVYLCASSSPGQGSYEQYFGPGTRLTVT.

The V call is TRBV7-9, the J call TRBJ2-3, with 8 nucleotides matching TRBD2. The ends lost 1 base at V and 3 bases at J; junction bases unmatched: 9. Germline assignment: CDR1 SEHNR and CDR2 FQNEAQ (reference sequence). The CDR3 spans 17 residues. The CDR3, as DNA: TGTGCCAGCAGCTTAGACATTCGGGGGGGCGTGACAGATACGCAGTATTTT. It yields the protein CASSLDIRGGVTDTQYF.

The rearrangement uses TRBV4-3 and TRBJ1-4, with TRBD1 matching over 9 bases. The CDR3 is 16 amino acids. Germline-derived CDR1 and CDR2 are LGHNA and YSLEER. The V segment lost 4 bases and the J segment 7 bases; nucleotides outside the gene matches: 10. The CDR3 coding sequence is TGCGCCAGCAGCCGAACTGGGACAGGGAGAGGTGAAAAACTGTTTTTT. Amino acid sequence: CASSRTGTGRGEKLFF.

The chain joins TRBV11-3 to TRBJ2-2; D gene uncertain. V was pared by 5 bases and J by 6 bases, with 7 bases between. The CDR3 is made up of 12 amino acids. Germline V CDR1 and CDR2: SGHNT, YENEEA. The CDR3, as DNA: TGTGCCAGCAGCCTCCGGTCCGGGGAGCTGTTTTTT. Amino acid sequence: CASSLRSGELFF.

The rearrangement uses TRBV7-8 and TRBJ2-5, with D possibly TRBD1 on 6 matching bases. V shed 5 bases and J shed 3 bases, with 19 bases lying between them. The CDR3 has 16 amino acids. Germline V gene sequence: CDR1 SGHVS, CDR2 FQNEAQ. The CDR3 bases are TGTGCCAGCAGCCAGTTAGGGGGACAAGGGAAAGAGACCCAGTACTTC. This codes for CASSQLGGQGKETQYF. The variable domain in full, with the rest retrieved from reference TRBV7-8 and TRBJ2-5, is GAGVSQSPRYKVAKRGQDVALRCDPISGHVSLFWYQQALGQGPEFLTYFQNEAQLDKSGLPSDRFFAERPEGSVSTLKIQRTQQEDSAVYLCASSQLGGQGKETQYFGPGTRLLVL.

V usage is TRBV7-2 and J usage is TRBJ2-3; 11 bases match TRBD1. The V gene's germline CDR1 is SGHTA and CDR2 FQGNSA. This CDR3 is 14 amino acids long. Unmatched junction bases numbered 4, after V lost 4 bases and J lost 7 bases. CDR3 coding DNA: TGTGCCAGCAGCTCCGGACAGGGGGCAAATACGCAGTATTTT. It translates to CASSSGQGANTQYF.

The V gene is TRBV7-3, the J gene TRBJ2-1; 9 positions match TRBD2. Germline trimming cut 3 bases from V and 4 bases from J; bases unmatched to any gene: 1. CDR3 size: 14 residues. CDR1 and CDR2 (germline): SGHTA, FQGTGA. The CDR3 DNA reads TGTGCCAGCAGCTTGACTAGCGGATACAATGAGCAGTTCTTC. Protein: CASSLTSGYNEQFF.

This clone has just one count. The rearrangement links TRBV9 to TRBJ2-3; 8 nucleotides align to TRBD2. The CDR3 totals 16 residues. The junction had 4 bases not matched to a gene; V was cut back by 0 bases and J by 1 base. Germline V gives CDR1 SGDLS, CDR2 YYNGEE. Written as DNA, the CDR3 is TGTGCCAGCAGCGTAGATCCCGGGGGGGGCACAGATACGCAGTATTTT. It translates to CASSVDPGGGTDTQYF.

About this clone: The same CDR3 can be traced to other DNA sequences in this sample. The chain recombines TRBV19 with TRBJ2-1; tentative D call: TRBD2 (5 bases). Germline values: CDR1 LNHDA, CDR2 SQIVND (reference sequence). The length of the CDR3 is 15 residues. Trimming took 3 bases from V and 2 from J, leaving 11 bases between them. The CDR3 DNA sequence: TGTGCCAGTAGTATCGAGGGTGGCCCCTACAATGAGCAGTTCTTC. It encodes CASSIEGGPYNEQFF.

The chain joins TRBV19 to TRBJ1-2, with D possibly TRBD1 on 6 matching bases. The CDR3 is made up of 13 amino acids. CDR1 and CDR2 (germline): LNHDA, SQIVND (reference sequence). Trimming took 5 bases from V and 7 from J, leaving 14 bases between them. The CDR3 DNA reads as TGTGCCAGTAGTGGTGGGGGCCCTGGTGGCTACACCTTC. This codes for CASSGGGPGGYTF. Complete variable domain (other parts from reference TRBV19 and TRBJ1-2): DGGITQSPKYLFRKEGQNVTLSCEQNLNHDAMYWYRQDPGQGLRLIYYSQIVNDFQKGDIAEGYSVSREKKESFPLTVTSAQKNPTAFYLCASSGGGPGGYTFGSGTRLTVV.

V usage is TRBV18 and J usage is TRBJ2-5; D ambiguous. The CDR3 has 11 amino acids. The V end was cut by 8 bases, the J end by 0 bases, with 4 bases between. Per the germline V gene, CDR1 is KGHSH and CDR2 is LQKENI. CDR3 amino acids: CASVYQETQYF. The CDR3 DNA reads TGTGCCAGCGTATACCAAGAGACCCAGTACTTC.

CDR3 nucleotide sequence: TGCAGTGCGAGTACTAGCGGGGCATACAATGAGCAGTTCTTC. This translates into CSASTSGAYNEQFF. The V gene is TRBV20-1, the J gene TRBJ2-1; 10 bases are a match to TRBD2. With 6 bases clipped from V and 4 bases from J, the junction kept 6 bases outside the gene matches. This CDR3 is built from 14 residues. The germline V gene encodes CDR1 DFQATT and CDR2 SNEGSKA (reference sequence).

The CDR3 sequence is CASRPTIGGADNEQFF. For the CDR3, the DNA is TGTGCCAGCAGGCCCACCATTGGCGGGGCTGACAATGAGCAGTTCTTC. The chain has TRBV9 and TRBJ2-1, with TRBD2 as a possible D gene (6 bases). The V end lost 5 bases, the J end lost 5 bases, and 20 bases lay between the germline ends. Germline values: CDR1 SGDLS, CDR2 YYNGEE. This CDR3 has 16 amino acids.

V is TRBV7-9 and J is TRBJ2-7, with a tentative D call TRBD1 (6 bases). Germline CDR1 SEHNR, CDR2 FQNEAQ (reference sequence). V was clipped by 1 base and J by 6 bases, with 10 bases between them. The CDR3 runs to 13 residues. CDR3 nucleotide sequence: TGTGCCAGCAGCTTAGACAGGGCTTTCGAGCAGTACTTC. Its translation is CASSLDRAFEQYF.

V usage is TRBV3-1 (or the pseudogene TRBV3-2) and J usage is TRBJ1-5; D possibly corresponds to TRBD1 (6 bases). The CDR3 spans 15 residues. V was shortened by 2 bases and J by 2 bases, with 10 bases between the two germline ends. Germline V gene lookup returns CDR1 LGHDT and CDR2 YNNKEL (reference sequence). CDR3 coding DNA: TGTGCCAGCAGCCAACGGGACACAGGCAATCAGCCCCAGCATTTT. Its translation is CASSQRDTGNQPQHF.